This record concerns one T cell receptor beta chain sequence. It lacks a known antigen. The input lacks base qualities; no much larger clone sits a single base away. The data belong to a study of T cell responses to AZD1222 COVID-19 vaccine (dated by TCRdb to about 2021). For the study in its entirety: AZD1222 recipients with second doses at about 4 weeks or about 12 weeks were pooled, because spike-specific TCR depth and breadth did not differ between schedules. A total of 230 or so trial participants underwent TCR sequencing, of whom 207 received two doses of AZD1222 and some 26 received two doses of the MenACWY control vaccine. Enrollment into the trials was organized by age into subgroups of 18-55, 56-69 and 70-plus years, and those subgroups contained approximately 150, 30 and 60 TCR-sequenced participants, respectively.

Based on the germline V gene, the CDR1 and CDR2 sequences are SGHDN and FVKESK. The CDR3 spans 11 residues, from the cysteine through the phenylalanine. Just the 33-base CDR3 DNA is kept, in frame starting at base 1. Trimming costs V 1 base and J 5 bases, and their ends lie 3 bases apart. This sample's time point label indicates: baseline before first vaccination. The vaccinee samples were drawn from two UK trials, COV001 and COV002, one of which was a single-blind randomized controlled phase 2/3 trial testing AZD1222 (ChAdOx1 nCoV-19) in healthy adults. For TCRbeta chain sequencing, PBMC samples were collected from trial participants at day 0 and at day 28 after the second dose. The CDR3 regions of human TCRbeta chains were analyzed by immunosequencing. The authors processed their data as follows. Repertoire TCRs were checked for matches against a reference library of SARS-CoV-2-specific TCRs that had been generated using the MIRA antigen-specificity platform. Breadth meant the fraction of unique TCRs that were SARS-CoV-2-associated, whereas depth meant the fraction of total T cells that were SARS-CoV-2-associated. Each spike-specific TCR was assigned to its reactive spike region and to a CD4 or CD8 class using the MIRA data. Log10-transformed breadth and depth values were compared by one-way ANOVA with Sidak's multiple comparisons tests. TCRdb carries this immuneACCESS record with in-frame sequences only. Its versions omit some clonotypes, under half of them owing to an unresolved V gene in the studies checked, with the rest unexplained. Clone size and V and J calls were adopted from that table, with D and trimming inferred from the DNA. Within this sample are about 150,000 clones, with approximately 90% of them counted one time only. The ten largest clones represent approximately 4.4% of the sample.

General findings and caveats noted by the study authors: Because no samples from the day 14 peak response were available, repertoires could be characterized only after the peak T cell response. After two AZD1222 doses, spike-specific TCR breadth and depth were significantly higher than at day 0 and than in MenACWY recipients. Conclusions about previously exposed vaccinees are limited, since just five or six AZD1222 recipients were seropositive for SARS-CoV-2 at baseline. Participants were mostly white British, with more females than males. The authors suggested clonal diversity may have been underestimated. In the small 56-69-year group, the increase in depth fell short of significance, most likely because of low power. CD4 TCRs associated with the vaccine covered the entire spike protein, and the dominant responses were in regions 160-218 and 743-854. Reportedly, almost half of the unique spike-specific TCRs recognized epitopes lying outside the regions that are mutated in the B.1.351 and B.1.1.7 variants.

Here the sequenced sample was peripheral blood, taken on day 0 of AZD1222 vaccination. This receptor chain uses TRBV14 and TRBJ2-7; no D gene can be assigned with confidence. The receptor was derived from an adult in good health. The DNA sequence is as follows: TGTGCCAGCAGCCAAGCGAACGAGCAGTACTTC. Translated, it gives CASSQANEQYF.